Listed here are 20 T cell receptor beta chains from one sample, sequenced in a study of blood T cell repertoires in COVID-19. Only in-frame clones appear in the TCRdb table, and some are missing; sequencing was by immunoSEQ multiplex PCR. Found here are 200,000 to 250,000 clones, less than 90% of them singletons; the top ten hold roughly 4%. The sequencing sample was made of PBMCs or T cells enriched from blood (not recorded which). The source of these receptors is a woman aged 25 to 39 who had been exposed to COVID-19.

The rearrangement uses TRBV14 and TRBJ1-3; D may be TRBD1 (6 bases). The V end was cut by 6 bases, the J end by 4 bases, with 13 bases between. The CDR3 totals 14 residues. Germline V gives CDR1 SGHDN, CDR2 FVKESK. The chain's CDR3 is CASRPQGLGNTIYF. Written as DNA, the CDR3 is TGTGCCAGCAGACCACAGGGTTTAGGAAACACCATATATTTT.

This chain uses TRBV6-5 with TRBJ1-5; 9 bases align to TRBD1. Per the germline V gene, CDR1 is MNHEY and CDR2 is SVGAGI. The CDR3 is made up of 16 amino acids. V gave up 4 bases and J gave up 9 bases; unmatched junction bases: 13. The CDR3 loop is CASSWEATGGSWPQHF. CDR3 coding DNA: TGTGCCAGCAGTTGGGAAGCGACAGGGGGAAGTTGGCCCCAGCATTTT.

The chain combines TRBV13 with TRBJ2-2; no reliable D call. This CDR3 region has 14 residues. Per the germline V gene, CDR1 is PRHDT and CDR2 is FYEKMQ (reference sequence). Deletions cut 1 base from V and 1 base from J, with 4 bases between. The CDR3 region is CASSLAGNTGELFF. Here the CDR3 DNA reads TGTGCCAGCAGCTTAGCGGGGAACACCGGGGAGCTGTTTTTT.

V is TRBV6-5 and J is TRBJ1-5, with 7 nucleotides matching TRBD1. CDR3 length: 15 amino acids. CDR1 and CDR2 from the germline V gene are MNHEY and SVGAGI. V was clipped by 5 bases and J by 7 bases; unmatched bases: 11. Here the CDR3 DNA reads TGTGCCAGCAGTCTCCGGACAGGCAATCGGCAGCCCCAGCATTTT. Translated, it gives CASSLRTGNRQPQHF.

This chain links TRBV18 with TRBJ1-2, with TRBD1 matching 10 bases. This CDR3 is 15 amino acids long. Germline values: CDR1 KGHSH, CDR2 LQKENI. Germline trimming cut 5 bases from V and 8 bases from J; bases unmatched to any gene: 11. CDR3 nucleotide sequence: TGTGCCAGCTCAACCTCGGGACAGGGGCTGTGGGGCTACACCTTC. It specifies CASSTSGQGLWGYTF.

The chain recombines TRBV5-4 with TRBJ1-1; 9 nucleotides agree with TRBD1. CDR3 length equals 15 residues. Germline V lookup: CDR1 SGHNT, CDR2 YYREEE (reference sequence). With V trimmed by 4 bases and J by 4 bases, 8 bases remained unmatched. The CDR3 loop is CASSRMDRGGTEAFF. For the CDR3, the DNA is TGTGCCAGCAGCCGAATGGACAGGGGTGGCACTGAAGCTTTCTTT.

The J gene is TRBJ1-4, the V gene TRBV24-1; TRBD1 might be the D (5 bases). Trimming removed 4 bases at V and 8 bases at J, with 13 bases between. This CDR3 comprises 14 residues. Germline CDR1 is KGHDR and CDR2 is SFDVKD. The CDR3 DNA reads TGTGCCACCAGTGACCCAACCACAGGAGAAAAACTGTTTTTT. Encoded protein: CATSDPTTGEKLFF.

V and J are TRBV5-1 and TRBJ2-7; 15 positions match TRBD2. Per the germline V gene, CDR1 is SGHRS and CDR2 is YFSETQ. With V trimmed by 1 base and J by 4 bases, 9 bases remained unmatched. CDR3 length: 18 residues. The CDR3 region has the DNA TGCGCCAGCAGCTTGCACCGAACCGGGACTAGCGGGGGGTACGAGCAGTACTTC. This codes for CASSLHRTGTSGGYEQYF.

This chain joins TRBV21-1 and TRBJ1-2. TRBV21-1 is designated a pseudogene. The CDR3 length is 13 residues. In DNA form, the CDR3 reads TGTGCCAGCAGTAAGAGGTCCGCCTATGGCTACACCTTC. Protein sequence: CASSKRSAYGYTF.

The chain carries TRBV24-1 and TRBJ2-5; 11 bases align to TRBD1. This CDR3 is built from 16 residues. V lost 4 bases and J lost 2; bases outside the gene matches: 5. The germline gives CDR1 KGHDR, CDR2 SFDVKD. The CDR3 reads CATSEAGTGGQETQYF. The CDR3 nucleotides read TGTGCCACCAGTGAGGCTGGGACAGGGGGACAAGAGACCCAGTACTTC.

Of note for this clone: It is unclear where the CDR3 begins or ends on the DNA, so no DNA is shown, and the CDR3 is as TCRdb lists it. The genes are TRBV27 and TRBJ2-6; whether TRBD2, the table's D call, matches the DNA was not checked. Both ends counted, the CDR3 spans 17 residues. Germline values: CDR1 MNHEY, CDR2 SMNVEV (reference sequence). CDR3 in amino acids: CASSRSFAVPGANVLTF.

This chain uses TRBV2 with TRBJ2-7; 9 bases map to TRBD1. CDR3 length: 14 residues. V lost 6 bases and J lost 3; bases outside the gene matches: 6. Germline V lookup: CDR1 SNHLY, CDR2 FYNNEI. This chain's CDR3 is CASSQTGQGYEQYF. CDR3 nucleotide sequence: TGTGCCAGCAGCCAGACGGGACAGGGCTACGAGCAGTACTTC.

The CDR3 here is CASRGPGELFF. CDR3 sequence (DNA): TGTGCCAGCAGGGGGCCCGGGGAGCTGTTTTTT. The rearrangement joins TRBV2 to TRBJ2-2, with a possible D match to TRBD1 (5 bases). The V and J ends lost 6 bases and 6 bases respectively, with 5 bases between them. This CDR3 is 11 amino acids long. CDR1 and CDR2 (germline): SNHLY, FYNNEI. Together with reference TRBV2 and TRBJ2-2, the CDR3 gives the full variable domain: EPEVTQTPSHQVTQMGQEVILRCVPISNHLYFYWYRQILGQKVEFLVSFYNNEISEKSEIFDDQFSVERPDGSNFTLKIRSTKLEDSAMYFCASRGPGELFFGEGSRLTVL.

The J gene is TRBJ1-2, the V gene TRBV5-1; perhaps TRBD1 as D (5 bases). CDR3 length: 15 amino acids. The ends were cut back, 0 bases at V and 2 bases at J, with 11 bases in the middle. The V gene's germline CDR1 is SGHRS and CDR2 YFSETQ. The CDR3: CASSLARGTNYGYTF. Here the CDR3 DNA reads TGCGCCAGCAGCTTGGCTAGGGGTACCAACTATGGCTACACCTTC.

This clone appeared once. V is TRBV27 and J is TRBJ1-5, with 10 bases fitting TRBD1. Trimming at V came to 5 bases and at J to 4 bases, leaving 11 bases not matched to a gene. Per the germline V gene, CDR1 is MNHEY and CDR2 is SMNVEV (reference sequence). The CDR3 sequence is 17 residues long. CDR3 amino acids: CASSLESGQGRNQPQHF. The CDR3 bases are TGTGCCAGCAGTCTCGAGTCGGGACAGGGGCGAAATCAGCCCCAGCATTTT.

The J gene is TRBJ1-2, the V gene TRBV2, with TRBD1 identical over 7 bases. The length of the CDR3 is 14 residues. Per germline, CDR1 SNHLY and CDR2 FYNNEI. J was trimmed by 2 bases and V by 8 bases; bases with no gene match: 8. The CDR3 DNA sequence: TGTGCCAGCGAGGGACAGATGCTAAACTATGGCTACACCTTC. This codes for CASEGQMLNYGYTF.

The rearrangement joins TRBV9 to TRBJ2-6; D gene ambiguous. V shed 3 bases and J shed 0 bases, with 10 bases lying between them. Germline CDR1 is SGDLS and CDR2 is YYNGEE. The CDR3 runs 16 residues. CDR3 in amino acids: CASSGALLSGANVLTF. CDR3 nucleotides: TGTGCCAGCAGCGGGGCCTTACTCTCTGGGGCCAACGTCCTGACTTTC.

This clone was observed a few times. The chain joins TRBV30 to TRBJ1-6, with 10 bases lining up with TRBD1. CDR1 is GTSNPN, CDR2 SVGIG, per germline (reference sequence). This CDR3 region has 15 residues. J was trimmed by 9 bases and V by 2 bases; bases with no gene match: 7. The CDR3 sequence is CAWSTAGTGASPLHF. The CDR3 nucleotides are TGTGCCTGGAGTACGGCCGGGACAGGGGCTTCACCCCTCCACTTT.

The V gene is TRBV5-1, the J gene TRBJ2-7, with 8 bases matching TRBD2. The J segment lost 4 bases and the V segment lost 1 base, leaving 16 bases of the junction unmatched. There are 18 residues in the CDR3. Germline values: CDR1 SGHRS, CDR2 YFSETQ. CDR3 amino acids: CASSLRVAGGAVIYEQYF. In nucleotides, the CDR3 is TGCGCCAGCAGCTTGAGGGTGGCCGGGGGGGCCGTTATTTACGAGCAGTACTTC.

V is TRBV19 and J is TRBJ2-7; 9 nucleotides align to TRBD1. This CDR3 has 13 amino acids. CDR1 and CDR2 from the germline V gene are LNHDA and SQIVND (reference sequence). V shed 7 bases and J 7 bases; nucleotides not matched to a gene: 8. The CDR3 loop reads CASKEQGAGEQYF. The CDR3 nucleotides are TGTGCCAGTAAGGAACAGGGGGCCGGGGAGCAGTACTTC.